This T cell receptor beta chain was sequenced for a study of T cell changes during pregnancy in multiple sclerosis. The data were produced by immunoSEQ multiplex PCR, yet TCRdb's version contains in-frame clones alone and is incomplete. Here the sample spans 58,000 or so clones, 88% being singletons. CDR1 and CDR2 (germline): MGHRA, YSYEKL. Between the trimmed V and J ends, which lost 0 bases and 2 bases, there was a span of 12 bases. The CDR3 is 16 amino acids. This chain connects TRBV4-1 to TRBJ2-3; possible D gene TRBD2, 5 bases. This TCR derives from a female donor with multiple sclerosis, enrolled in a pregnancy study. The specimen comprised CD4+ T cells from peripheral blood mononuclear cells, sampled in the third trimester of pregnancy. In nucleotides, the CDR3 is TGCGCCAGCAGCCAAGAATTGAGGGCTCCCACAGATACGCAGTATTTT. Amino acids: CASSQELRAPTDTQYF.